Below, one T cell receptor (beta chain) is given with its context. These data are taken from a study of blood T cell repertoires in COVID-19. Study-wide context: Samples taken during acute and convalescent COVID-19 were collected in the United States, Italy and Spain.

Clones were read by immunoSEQ multiplex PCR, and TCRdb kept only the in-frame ones, dropping some. This sample yields 300,000 or so clones, of which roughly 86% are seen a single time; 2.5% to 3.5% belongs to the top ten. Residents of 24 US areas, aged about 18 to 100 years, made up the participants. Cohort allocation depended upon clinical history that participants reported. Participants in the exposed group had met a COVID-19 case in the 2 weeks before joining the study. Germline trimming cut 4 bases from V and 2 bases from J; bases unmatched to any gene: 4. The V gene's germline CDR1 is SGDLS and CDR2 YYNGEE. The CDR3 runs 16 residues.

Sequencing was performed on PBMCs or T cells enriched from blood (not recorded which). The rearrangement uses TRBV9 and TRBJ2-6; 9 bases line up with TRBD1. The TCR sequence derives from a woman aged 45-65 years who had been exposed to COVID-19. CDR3 sequence reads: CASSTGGGAGANVLTF. DNA for the CDR3: TGTGCCAGCAGCACAGGGGGCGGGGCTGGGGCCAACGTCCTGACTTTC.